Each of the 30 T cell receptor beta chains below was sequenced from the same sample in a study of shared clonotypes between healthy human individuals (TCRdb year 2020). The library relied on the immunoSEQ multiplex PCR assay. Held by TCRdb, this immuneACCESS table contains in-frame sequences only and omits some clones. Under half of the omission traces to an unresolved V gene where checked; the cause of the rest is unknown. A total of some 2,000,000 clones appear in this sample, approximately 95% of them only once. The leading ten clones occupy roughly 0.13% of the sample. Sequencing input: naive CD4+ T cells sorted from blood. The sample's cell subset or site label, in plain terms: CD45RA+ positively selected. The receptor source for this set is a man aged 18-30 years in good health.

The sample holds one count of this clone. The chain couples TRBV7-9 to TRBJ1-1; TRBD1 is a possible D gene (5 bases). Germline CDR1 SEHNR, CDR2 FQNEAQ (reference sequence). The CDR3 is 17 residues long. V was trimmed by 5 bases and J by 1 base, leaving 20 bases between them. The CDR3 loop is CASSKWRTTGGNTEAFF. CDR3 coding DNA: TGTGCCAGCAGCAAATGGCGGACGACTGGGGGGAACACTGAAGCTTTCTTT.

The rearrangement links TRBV14 to TRBJ2-7; 9 bases match TRBD1. CDR1 SGHDN and CDR2 FVKESK come from the germline V gene. The CDR3 has 14 amino acids. The ends lost 4 bases at V and 5 bases at J; junction bases unmatched: 6. Here the CDR3 reads CASSLTGGSNEQYF. The CDR3 DNA reads as TGTGCCAGCAGCCTGACAGGGGGATCGAACGAGCAGTACTTC.

The CDR3 loop is CASSKGLAGVGYEQYF. The DNA for the CDR3 is TGTGCCAGCAGCAAGGGACTAGCGGGAGTAGGGTACGAGCAGTACTTC. The chain recombines TRBV7-2 with TRBJ2-7; 14 positions match TRBD2. The CDR3 spans 16 residues. Germline CDR1 is SGHTA and CDR2 is FQGNSA. V gave up 5 bases and J gave up 4 bases; unmatched junction bases: 7.

This rearrangement joins TRBV7-2 to TRBJ1-5, with a possible D match to TRBD1 (6 bases). This CDR3 is 15 amino acids long. Per germline, CDR1 SGHTA and CDR2 FQGNSA. Trimming took 1 base from V and 7 from J, leaving 14 bases between them. The CDR3 sequence: CASSLVGGGSQPQHF. The DNA for the CDR3 is TGTGCCAGCAGCTTAGTGGGTGGGGGCTCGCAGCCCCAGCATTTT.

This chain uses TRBV5-1 with TRBJ2-2; 13 bases are shared with TRBD2. The CDR3 runs to 16 residues. Germline V gives CDR1 SGHRS, CDR2 YFSETQ. The junction had 6 bases not matched to a gene; V was cut back by 4 bases and J by 6 bases. The CDR3 coding sequence is TGCGCCAGCAGCATGGGACTAGCGGGGAGACCCGGGGAGCTGTTTTTT. Protein: CASSMGLAGRPGELFF.

This chain connects TRBV6-6 to TRBJ2-7, with D hard to call. Trimming removed 6 bases at V and 12 bases at J, with 18 bases between. Germline V CDR1 and CDR2: MNHNY, SVGAGI (reference sequence). The CDR3 is made up of 12 amino acids. The CDR3: CASSQDQPIWYF. CDR3 DNA sequence: TGTGCCAGCAGCCAGGACCAGCCGATCTGGTACTTC.

Concerning this clone itself: This CDR3 is also generated by other DNA sequences in the sample. The rearrangement uses TRBV2 and TRBJ2-2; D is perhaps TRBD1 (6 bases). V lost 5 bases to trimming and J lost 0 bases, with 10 bases between them. Germline loops: CDR1 SNHLY, CDR2 FYNNEI. The CDR3 contains 15 residues. This CDR3 reads CASSLQGTNTGELFF. Written as DNA, the CDR3 is TGTGCCAGCAGTCTACAGGGAACGAACACCGGGGAGCTGTTTTTT.

The rearrangement joins TRBV6-1 to TRBJ2-7, with D perhaps TRBD1 or TRBD2 (5 bases each). The V gene's germline CDR1 is MNHNS and CDR2 SASEGT. This CDR3 is built from 15 residues. V was trimmed by 2 bases and J by 3 bases, leaving 14 bases between them. The CDR3 loop is CASSEWGRSVYEQYF. The CDR3 DNA sequence: TGTGCCAGCAGTGAATGGGGGAGATCCGTCTACGAGCAGTACTTC.

This sequence joins TRBV7-2 and TRBJ1-2; a weak D match, TRBD1 (6 bases). V was trimmed by 5 bases and J by 0 bases, leaving 13 bases between them. Germline-derived CDR1 and CDR2 are SGHTA and FQGNSA. CDR3 size: 15 residues. For the CDR3, the DNA is TGTGCCAGCAGCCTAAATAGACAGGCTAACTATGGCTACACCTTC. It encodes CASSLNRQANYGYTF.

In DNA form, the CDR3 reads TGTGCCAGCAGTTACTCACCCCTATCACGGTACGAGCAGTACTTC. This encodes CASSYSPLSRYEQYF. The rearrangement links TRBV6-5 to TRBJ2-7; D remains ambiguous. The CDR3 runs 15 residues. Trimming pared 0 bases from V and 4 bases from J, leaving 13 bases between. CDR1 and CDR2 from the germline V gene are MNHEY and SVGAGI.

This clone showed up just a few times. CDR3 sequence (DNA): TGTGCCAGCAGCTTTTGGCTAGCGGGCGGGCCACAAGAGACCCAGTACTTC. Its protein product is CASSFWLAGGPQETQYF. This chain links TRBV7-9 with TRBJ2-5; 8 bases agree with TRBD2. The CDR3 sequence is 17 residues long. Germline V lookup: CDR1 SEHNR, CDR2 FQNEAQ (reference sequence). The trim removed 3 bases at V and 2 bases at J, leaving 11 bases unmatched. Based on the CDR3 plus reference TRBV7-9 and TRBJ2-5, the full variable domain is DTGVSQNPRHKITKRGQNVTFRCDPISEHNRLYWYRQTLGQGPEFLTYFQNEAQLEKSRLLSDRFSAERPKGSFSTLEIQRTEQGDSAMYLCASSFWLAGGPQETQYFGPGTRLLVL.

The chain combines TRBV4-2 with TRBJ2-7; 7 bases line up with TRBD1. V was pared by 0 bases and J by 4 bases, with 3 bases of the junction left unmatched. Germline V lookup: CDR1 LGHNA, CDR2 YNFKEQ. This CDR3 has 14 amino acids. The CDR3 loop reads CASSQEGTEYEQYF. CDR3 sequence (DNA): TGTGCCAGCAGCCAAGAAGGGACAGAATACGAGCAGTACTTC.

The chain recombines TRBV2 with TRBJ2-7, with TRBD2 identical over 9 bases. The CDR3 extends over 14 amino acids. V lost 7 bases and J lost 2; bases outside the gene matches: 6. CDR1 and CDR2 from the germline V gene are SNHLY and FYNNEI. The CDR3 nucleotides are TGTGCCAGCACTCAAGGACTAGCGACCTACGAGCAGTACTTC. This encodes CASTQGLATYEQYF.

The chain uses TRBV5-8 and TRBJ2-7; 8 bases agree with TRBD1. The CDR3 covers 15 residues. Germline CDR1 SGHTS, CDR2 YDEGEE. V lost 4 bases and J lost 3; bases outside the gene matches: 9. CDR3 region: CASSRRDRSSYEQYF. The CDR3 DNA reads as TGTGCCAGCAGCCGAAGGGACAGGAGTAGCTACGAGCAGTACTTC.

This clone has only one observation. The V gene is TRBV2, the J gene TRBJ1-5; 8 bases are shared with TRBD1. The CDR3 runs 11 residues. The V gene end was trimmed by 4 bases and the J gene end by 11 bases; junction bases not matched to a gene: 1. Germline-derived CDR1 and CDR2 are SNHLY and FYNNEI. Here the CDR3 reads CASSAGQAQHF. The CDR3 DNA sequence: TGTGCCAGCAGTGCGGGACAGGCCCAGCATTTT.

The chain carries TRBV5-1 and TRBJ2-1; D might be TRBD1 (6 bases). V was shortened by 4 bases and J by 4 bases, with 15 bases between the two germline ends. The length of the CDR3 is 15 residues. CDR1 and CDR2 from the germline V gene are SGHRS and YFSETQ. CDR3: CASSKNRVSYNEQFF. CDR3 DNA sequence: TGCGCCAGCAGCAAAAACAGGGTGTCATACAATGAGCAGTTCTTC.

In its sample, this clone was seen once. The CDR3 nucleotides are TGCGCCAGCAGCTTGGCGGTAGGTGCGGTCACTGAAGCTTTCTTT. Encoded protein: CASSLAVGAVTEAFF. V is TRBV5-1 and J is TRBJ1-1; D call uncertain. This CDR3 has 15 amino acids. The germline V and J ends were trimmed by 0 bases and 4 bases, with 13 bases remaining between them. Germline V CDR1 and CDR2: SGHRS, YFSETQ.

The chain recombines TRBV6-1 with TRBJ1-4; D is uncertain. The CDR3 has 14 residues. Germline lookup yields CDR1 MNHNS and CDR2 SASEGT. The ends were cut back, 5 bases at V and 11 bases at J, with 18 bases in the middle. CDR3 bases: TGTGCCAGCAGTCAAGACGTGGAACGGCGGAAACTGTTTTTT. Amino acid sequence: CASSQDVERRKLFF.

This sequence joins TRBV9 and TRBJ2-5; the match to TRBD1 covers 7 bases. This CDR3 contains 15 residues. Germline lookup yields CDR1 SGDLS and CDR2 YYNGEE. The V gene end was trimmed by 4 bases and the J gene end by 4 bases; junction bases not matched to a gene: 10. CDR3 sequence: CASSTRGDRGETQYF. The CDR3 DNA follows: TGTGCCAGCAGCACGCGAGGGGACAGAGGAGAGACCCAGTACTTC.

The V call is TRBV7-2, the J call TRBJ2-7; 13 positions match TRBD2. The CDR3 sequence is 16 residues long. V was clipped by 5 bases and J by 3 bases; unmatched bases: 7. The germline V gene has CDR1 SGHTA and CDR2 FQGNSA. The CDR3 loop reads CASSPSGLAGIYEQYF. As DNA, the CDR3 is TGTGCCAGCAGCCCCTCGGGACTAGCGGGAATCTACGAGCAGTACTTC.

The gene calls are TRBV6-5 and TRBJ2-5; D perhaps matches TRBD2 (6 bases). The germline V and J ends were trimmed by 5 bases and 3 bases, with 10 bases remaining between them. The CDR3 runs to 13 residues. The germline gives CDR1 MNHEY, CDR2 SVGAGI. The CDR3 nucleotides read TGTGCCAGCAGTAGGACTATTAAAGAGACCCAGTACTTC. Residues: CASSRTIKETQYF.

This clone was picked up one time. The J gene is TRBJ1-2, the V gene TRBV6-1, with D perhaps TRBD1 (6 bases). CDR3 length: 13 residues. Germline V gene sequence: CDR1 MNHNS, CDR2 SASEGT. V lost 8 bases and J lost 8, with 18 bases in between. In nucleotides, the CDR3 is TGTGCCAGCCGCTACGGGGGGCCCTACGGCTACACCTTC. Translation: CASRYGGPYGYTF.

V is TRBV2 and J is TRBJ1-4; D is perhaps TRBD1 (6 bases). The V gene's germline CDR1 is SNHLY and CDR2 FYNNEI. The CDR3 covers 15 residues. V gave up 6 bases and J gave up 5 bases, with 16 bases separating them. The CDR3 sequence: CASSQGGTPNEKLFF. The CDR3 bases are TGTGCCAGCAGCCAAGGGGGGACACCAAATGAAAAACTGTTTTTT.

This chain connects TRBV5-4 to TRBJ1-1; D uncertain. The CDR3 consists of 12 residues. Germline values: CDR1 SGHNT, CDR2 YYREEE (reference sequence). V was cut by 2 bases and J by 1 base, with 3 bases left in between. CDR3 protein: CASSLQNTEAFF. Written as DNA, the CDR3 is TGTGCCAGCAGCTTACAGAACACTGAAGCTTTCTTT.

On this clone itself: In the same sample, other DNA sequences code for this CDR3. The V gene is TRBV7-2, the J gene TRBJ1-3; D is possibly TRBD1 (5 bases). The CDR3 totals 15 residues. Trimming pared 2 bases from V and 4 bases from J, leaving 12 bases between. Looked up from germline, CDR1 is SGHTA and CDR2 is FQGNSA. The CDR3 DNA sequence: TGTGCCAGCAGCTTACGTGGGGGGAGCGGAAACACCATATATTTT. Protein sequence: CASSLRGGSGNTIYF.

The genes are TRBV7-2 and TRBJ1-1; D unclear. Trimming left V 1 base short and J 1 base short, with 7 bases between. The CDR3 runs to 14 residues. Germline assignment: CDR1 SGHTA and CDR2 FQGNSA. The CDR3 sequence: CASSLVQSNTEAFF. The CDR3 nucleotides are TGTGCCAGCAGCTTAGTACAGTCGAACACTGAAGCTTTCTTT.

In the case of this clone: Other DNA sequences in this specimen translate into the identical CDR3. This chain connects TRBV5-1 to TRBJ2-3, with 9 bases aligning to TRBD1. V shed 2 bases, J shed 1 base, and the junction held 2 bases outside the gene matches. The CDR3 runs to 15 residues. Germline-derived CDR1 and CDR2 are SGHRS and YFSETQ. The CDR3 DNA reads TGCGCCAGCAGCTTCACAGGGGGCGGCACAGATACGCAGTATTTT. Translated, it gives CASSFTGGGTDTQYF.

In its sample, this clone was seen once. In nucleotides, the CDR3 is TGTGCCAGCAGCTTATTGAGGGGGGCCGACACCGGGGAGCTGTTTTTT. It translates to CASSLLRGADTGELFF. This chain joins TRBV11-2 and TRBJ2-2; D could derive from TRBD1 or TRBD2 (6 bases each). The CDR3 runs 16 residues. The germline gives CDR1 SGHAT, CDR2 FQNNGV. Trimming cost V 2 bases and J 3 bases, with 13 bases left between them.

The chain has TRBV28 and TRBJ2-3, with a tentative D call TRBD2 (6 bases). V lost 5 bases and J lost 2, with 14 bases in between. The CDR3 sequence is 15 residues long. Germline V lookup: CDR1 MDHEN, CDR2 SYDVKM. CDR3 nucleotide sequence: TGTGCCAGCAGTCCACTAGCCGTATCCACAGATACGCAGTATTTT. Translated, it gives CASSPLAVSTDTQYF.

The chain carries TRBV7-9 and TRBJ2-4, with a tentative D call TRBD2 (5 bases). The CDR3 contains 14 residues. Germline assignment: CDR1 SEHNR and CDR2 FQNEAQ (reference sequence). Deletions cut 1 base from V and 8 bases from J, with 12 bases between. The CDR3 DNA reads TGTGCCAGCAGCTTAGACGGGAAAGTTGACATTCAGTACTTC. Protein: CASSLDGKVDIQYF.